This passage covers 5 T cell receptor beta chains from one sample sequenced in a study of T cells in Graves' hyperthyroidism and ophthalmopathy (dated by TCRdb to the late 2010s). Library method: multiplex PCR. TCRdb records Illumina HiSeq 2000 as the sequencer. The TCR beta CDR3 regions were amplified from the RNA transcripts. A first-round RT-PCR of the TCR CDR3 used the HTBI primer set with the Qiagen OneStep RT-PCR kit. The public reads were quality trimmed at Q25 with fastp and then assembled into clones with MiXCR by TCRdb, keeping productive beta chains. Rows matching on CDR3 protein sequence are summarized as one entry with the most common DNA and genes. The sample data list roughly 700,000 distinct CDR3 sequences, and 12% to 15% of these were observed just once. Together, the top ten hold around 9.6% of the sample. Sequenced input: blood. These receptors were obtained from a woman younger than 35 with Graves' hyperthyroidism.

The DNA of the CDR3 is TGCGCCAGCAGCCACCTACAAGCCACAGATACGCAGTATTTT. Amino acid sequence: CASSHLQATDTQYF. V and J are TRBV4-3 and TRBJ2-3; D is unclear. Germline lookup yields CDR1 LGHNA and CDR2 YSLEER. The CDR3 spans 14 residues. Trimming left V 3 bases short and J 2 bases short, with 9 bases between.

This clonotype was seen repeatedly, ten times or more. V and J are TRBV2 and TRBJ1-4, with D possibly TRBD1 on 5 matching bases. CDR1 SNHLY and CDR2 FYNNEI come from the germline V gene. With 7 bases removed from V and 6 bases from J, the gap between germline ends came to 9 bases. The CDR3 loop spans 12 amino acids. CDR3 DNA: TGTGCCAGCACCAGGGCGGATGAAAAACTGTTTTTT. This encodes CASTRADEKLFF.

This chain links TRBV20-1 with TRBJ2-1; no firm D call. V lost 2 bases, J lost 0 bases, and 11 bases lay in between. The CDR3 runs to 15 residues. Germline V gene data show CDR1 as DFQATT and CDR2 as SNEGSKA (reference sequence). For the CDR3, the DNA is TGCAGTGCTAGAAGGACGCAAAGCTCCTACAATGAGCAGTTCTTC. Protein: CSARRTQSSYNEQFF.

This clonotype came up a few times. V usage is TRBV14 and J usage is TRBJ1-2; no clear D gene. The CDR3 totals 13 residues. The germline gives CDR1 SGHDN, CDR2 FVKESK. V was shortened by 5 bases and J by 4 bases, with 11 bases between the two germline ends. Here the CDR3 reads CASSAQTVYGYTF. The CDR3 coding sequence is TGTGCCAGCAGCGCCCAGACCGTCTATGGCTACACCTTC.

The rearrangement joins TRBV6-2 or TRBV6-3 to TRBJ2-1; D gene unclear. The germline V and J ends were trimmed by 4 bases and 0 bases, with 10 bases remaining between them. This CDR3 spans 15 amino acids. Germline V gene lookup returns CDR1 MNHEY and CDR2 SVGEGT. The CDR3 spells CASSFKPISYNEQFF. In nucleotides, the CDR3 is TGTGCCAGCAGTTTTAAGCCAATCTCCTACAATGAGCAGTTCTTC.